The present T cell receptor (beta chain) was sequenced within a study of cytotoxic CD8 clonotypes in ibrutinib-treated CLL. On the study more broadly: Median treatment time before response sampling was around twelve months, range 6 to 36.

The protocol was immunoSEQ multiplex PCR, while the TCRdb copy is restricted to in-frame clones and leaves out a portion. The sample records 100,000 to 150,000 clones, 75% to 90% being singletons. This clone has a single count. The material sequenced was PBMCs, taken after 24 months of ibrutinib treatment. The sequence was collected from a human donor with chronic lymphocytic leukemia.

This chain's CDR3 is CAWRWGPEQFF. CDR3 nucleotides: TGTGCCTGGAGGTGGGGTCCTGAGCAGTTCTTC. J is TRBJ2-1 and V is TRBV30, with D hard to call. This CDR3 contains 11 residues. V gave up 3 bases and J gave up 9 bases, with 9 bases separating them. Germline V gene sequence: CDR1 GTSNPN, CDR2 SVGIG (reference sequence).